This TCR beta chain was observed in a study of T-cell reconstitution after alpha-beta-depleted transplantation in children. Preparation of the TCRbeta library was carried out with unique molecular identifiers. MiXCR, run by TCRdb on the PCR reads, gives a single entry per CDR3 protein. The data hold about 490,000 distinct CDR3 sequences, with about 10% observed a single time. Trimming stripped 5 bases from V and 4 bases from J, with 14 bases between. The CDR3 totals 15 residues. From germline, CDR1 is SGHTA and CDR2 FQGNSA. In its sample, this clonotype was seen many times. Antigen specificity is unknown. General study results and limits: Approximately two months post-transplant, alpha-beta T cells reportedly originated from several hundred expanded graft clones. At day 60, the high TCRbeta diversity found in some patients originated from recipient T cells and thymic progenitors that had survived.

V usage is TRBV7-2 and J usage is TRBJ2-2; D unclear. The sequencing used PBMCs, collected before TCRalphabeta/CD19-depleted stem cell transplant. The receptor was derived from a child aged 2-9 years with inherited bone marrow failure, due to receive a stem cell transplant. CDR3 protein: CASSLTSSGTGELFF. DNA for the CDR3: TGTGCCAGCAGCCTGACTTCCTCGGGCACCGGGGAGCTGTTTTTT.